This TCR beta chain originates from a study of blood T cell repertoires in COVID-19 (dated by TCRdb to the early 2020s). For the wider study: Collaborator samples came from the United States, Italy and Spain and covered acute and convalescent phases of COVID-19. The material from the prospective study consisted of cDNA or gDNA derived from T cells, B-cell-depleted T cells, or PBMCs. Deeply sampled blood TCRbeta repertoires from subjects exposed to, actively infected with, or recovered from COVID-19 were included in the dataset. A freely available public database, intended as a resource for researchers studying the immune response to SARS-CoV-2, is where the repertoires were released. The samples were drawn from the first 160 participants of the ongoing ImmuneRACE study and from under 1,500 subjects provided by 6 global collaborators. Sample metadata almost always included a de-identified subject ID, COVID-19 status, age in years and sex. Where available, HLA class I and class II types were obtained from metadata supplied by the sample provider rather than from assay-based typing. The study at large found these results: Clinical and demographic metadata were provided uncurated, with the amount varying by source and participant.

One collaborating source in Seattle enrolled patients while the patients were actively infected and followed the patients over time throughout the course of disease. Collaborating institutions collected whole blood in K2EDTA tubes following their own protocols. For TCRbeta analysis, collaborator samples were shipped as frozen whole blood, as isolated PBMCs, or as DNA extracted from either sample type. Spanning cysteine to phenylalanine, the CDR3 consists of 16 amino acids. Of the read, only the CDR3 DNA is kept; its 48 bases are in frame from base 1. Per the germline V gene, LGHNA is the CDR1 and YNFKEQ is the CDR2. At the junction V is shortened by 6 bases and J by 2 bases, with 16 bases in between. This clone was found a few times. Its antigen is currently not known. No base qualities exist here, and no much larger clone lies one base off it. The immunoSEQ Assay, a bias-controlled multiplex PCR, was used to amplify TCRbeta CDR3 regions from genomic DNA. Processing in the source paper ran as follows. Nucleated cell counts per sample were estimated from amplification of reference gene primers within the assay. To quantify the absolute abundance of each unique TCRbeta CDR3 rearrangement, sequence reads were collapsed and filtered. For each sample, productive Simpson clonality was calculated by taking the square root of Simpson's diversity index across productive rearrangements. TCRdb carries this immuneACCESS record with in-frame sequences only. Its versions omit some clonotypes, under half of them owing to an unresolved V gene in the studies checked, with the rest unexplained. That table furnishes V, J and clone size, whereas the DNA furnished D and trimming. For this sample there are about 150,000 clones; around 83% appear just once. The ten most abundant clones make up around 8.1% of the sample.

Material: peripheral blood. This TCR was sampled from a woman in her fifties or sixties with COVID-19, enrolled during active disease. This chain joins TRBV4-2 to TRBJ1-4; a weak D assignment points to TRBD1 (5 bases agree). The sequence in DNA is TGTGCCAGCAGGCCCGACAGCTTTCAGACTAATGAAAAACTGTTTTTT. Its protein product is CASRPDSFQTNEKLFF.